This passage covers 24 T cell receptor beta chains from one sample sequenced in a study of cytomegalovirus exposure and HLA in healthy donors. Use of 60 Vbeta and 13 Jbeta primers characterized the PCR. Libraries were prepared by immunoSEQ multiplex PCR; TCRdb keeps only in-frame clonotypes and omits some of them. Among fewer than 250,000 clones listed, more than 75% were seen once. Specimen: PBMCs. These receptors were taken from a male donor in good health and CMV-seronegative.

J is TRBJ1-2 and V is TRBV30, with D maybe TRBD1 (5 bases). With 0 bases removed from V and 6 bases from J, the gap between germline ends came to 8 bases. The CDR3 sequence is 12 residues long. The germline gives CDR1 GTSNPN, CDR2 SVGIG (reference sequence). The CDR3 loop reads CAWSVGQHGYTF. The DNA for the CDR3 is TGTGCCTGGAGTGTGGGGCAGCATGGCTACACCTTC.

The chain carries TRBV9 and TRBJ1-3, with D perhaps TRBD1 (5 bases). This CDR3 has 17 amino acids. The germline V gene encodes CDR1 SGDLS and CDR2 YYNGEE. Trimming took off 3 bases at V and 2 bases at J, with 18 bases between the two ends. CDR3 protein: CASSATGSEGPGNTIYF. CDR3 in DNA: TGTGCCAGCAGCGCGACCGGGAGTGAGGGGCCTGGAAACACCATATATTTT. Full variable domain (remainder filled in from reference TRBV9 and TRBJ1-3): DSGVTQTPKHLITATGQRVTLRCSPRSGDLSVYWYQQSLDQGLQFLIQYYNGEERAKGNILERFSAQQFPDLHSELNLSSLELGDSALYFCASSATGSEGPGNTIYFGEGSWLTVV.

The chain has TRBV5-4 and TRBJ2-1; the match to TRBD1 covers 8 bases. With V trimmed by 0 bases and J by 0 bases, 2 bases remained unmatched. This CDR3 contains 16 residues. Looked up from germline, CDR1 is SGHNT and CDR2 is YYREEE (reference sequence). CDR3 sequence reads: CASSLETGGSYNEQFF. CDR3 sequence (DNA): TGTGCCAGCAGCTTGGAAACAGGGGGCTCCTACAATGAGCAGTTCTTC.

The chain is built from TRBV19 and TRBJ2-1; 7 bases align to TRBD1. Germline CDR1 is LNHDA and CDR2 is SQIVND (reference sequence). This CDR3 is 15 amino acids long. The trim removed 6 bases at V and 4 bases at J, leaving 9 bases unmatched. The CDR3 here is CASSVDRLLYNEQFF. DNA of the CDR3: TGTGCCAGTAGCGTGGACAGGCTTCTTTACAATGAGCAGTTCTTC.

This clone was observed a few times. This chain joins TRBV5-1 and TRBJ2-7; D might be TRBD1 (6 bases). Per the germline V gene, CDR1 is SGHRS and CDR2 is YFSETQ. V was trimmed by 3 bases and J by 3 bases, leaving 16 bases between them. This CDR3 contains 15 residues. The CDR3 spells CASSYGDRPNYEQYF. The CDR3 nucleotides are TGCGCCAGCAGCTACGGCGACAGGCCCAACTACGAGCAGTACTTC.

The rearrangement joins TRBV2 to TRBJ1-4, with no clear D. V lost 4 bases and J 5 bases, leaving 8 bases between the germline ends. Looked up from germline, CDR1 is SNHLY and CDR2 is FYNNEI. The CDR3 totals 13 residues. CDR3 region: CASSAQRNEKLFF. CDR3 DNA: TGTGCCAGCAGTGCCCAACGGAATGAAAAACTGTTTTTT. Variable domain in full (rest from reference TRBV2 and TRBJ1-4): EPEVTQTPSHQVTQMGQEVILRCVPISNHLYFYWYRQILGQKVEFLVSFYNNEISEKSEIFDDQFSVERPDGSNFTLKIRSTKLEDSAMYFCASSAQRNEKLFFGSGTQLSVL.

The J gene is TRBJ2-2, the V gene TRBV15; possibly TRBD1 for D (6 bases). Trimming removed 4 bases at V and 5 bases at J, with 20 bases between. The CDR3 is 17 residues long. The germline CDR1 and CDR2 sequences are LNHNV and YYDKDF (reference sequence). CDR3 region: CATSKTVGQGSTGELFF. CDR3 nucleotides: TGTGCCACCAGCAAAACGGTCGGGCAGGGGTCAACCGGGGAGCTGTTTTTT.

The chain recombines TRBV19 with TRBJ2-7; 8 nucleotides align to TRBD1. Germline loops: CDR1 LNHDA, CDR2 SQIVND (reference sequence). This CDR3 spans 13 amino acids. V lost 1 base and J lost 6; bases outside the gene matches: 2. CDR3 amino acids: CASSIATGGEQYF. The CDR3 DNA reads TGTGCCAGTAGTATAGCCACAGGGGGCGAGCAGTACTTC.

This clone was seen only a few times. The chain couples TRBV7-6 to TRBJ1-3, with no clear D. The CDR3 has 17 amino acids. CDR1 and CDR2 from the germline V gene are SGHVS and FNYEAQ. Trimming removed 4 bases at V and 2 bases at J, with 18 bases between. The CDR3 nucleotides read TGTGCCAGCAGCTCGGAGGGCCCTAGCCTAGCTGGAAACACCATATATTTT. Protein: CASSSEGPSLAGNTIYF.

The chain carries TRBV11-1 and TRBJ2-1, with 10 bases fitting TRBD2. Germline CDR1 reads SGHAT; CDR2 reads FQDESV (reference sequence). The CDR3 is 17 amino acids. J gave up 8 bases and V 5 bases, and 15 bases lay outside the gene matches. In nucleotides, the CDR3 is TGTGCCAGCAGCCTCTGGGGGAAGCGGGAGGGCCTAGATGAGCAGTTCTTC. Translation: CASSLWGKREGLDEQFF.

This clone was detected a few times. The CDR3 DNA follows: TGTGCCAGCAGCCTCGACGGGACATCAAATGAAAAACTGTTTTTT. Its translation: CASSLDGTSNEKLFF. The rearrangement joins TRBV9 to TRBJ1-4; a weak D match, TRBD1 (6 bases). This CDR3 is 15 amino acids long. The ends were cut back, 4 bases at V and 5 bases at J, with 15 bases in the middle. Germline CDR1 and CDR2: SGDLS and YYNGEE.

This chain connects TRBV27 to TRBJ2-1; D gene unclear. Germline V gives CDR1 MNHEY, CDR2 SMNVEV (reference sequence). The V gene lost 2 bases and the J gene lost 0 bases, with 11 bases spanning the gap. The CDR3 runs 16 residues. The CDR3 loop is CASSLVPLSSYNEQFF. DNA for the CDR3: TGTGCCAGCAGTTTAGTTCCGCTAAGCTCCTACAATGAGCAGTTCTTC.

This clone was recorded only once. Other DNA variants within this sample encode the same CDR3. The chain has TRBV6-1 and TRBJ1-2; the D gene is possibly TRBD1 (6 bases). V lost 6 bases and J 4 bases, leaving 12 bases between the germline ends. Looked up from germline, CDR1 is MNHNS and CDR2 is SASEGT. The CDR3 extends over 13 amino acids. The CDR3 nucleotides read TGTGCCAGCAGCCCCGAACAGGGCTATGGCTACACCTTC. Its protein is CASSPEQGYGYTF.

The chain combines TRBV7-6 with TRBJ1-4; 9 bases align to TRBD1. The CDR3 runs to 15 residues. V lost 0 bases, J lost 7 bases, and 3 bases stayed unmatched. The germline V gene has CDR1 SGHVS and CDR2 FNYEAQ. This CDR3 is CASSLATGGVEKLFF. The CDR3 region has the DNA TGTGCCAGCAGCTTAGCGACAGGGGGTGTTGAAAAACTGTTTTTT.

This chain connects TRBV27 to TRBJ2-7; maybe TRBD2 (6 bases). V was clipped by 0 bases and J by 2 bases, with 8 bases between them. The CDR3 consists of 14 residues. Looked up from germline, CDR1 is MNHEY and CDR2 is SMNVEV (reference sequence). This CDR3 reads CASSLSGGTYEQYF. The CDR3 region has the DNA TGTGCCAGCAGTTTATCGGGGGGAACCTACGAGCAGTACTTC.

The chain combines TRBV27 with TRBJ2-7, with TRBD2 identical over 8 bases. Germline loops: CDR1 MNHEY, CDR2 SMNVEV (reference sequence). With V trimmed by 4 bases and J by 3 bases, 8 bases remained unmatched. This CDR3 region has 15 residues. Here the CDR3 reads CASSSHSGKNYEQYF. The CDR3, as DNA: TGTGCCAGCAGTTCACATAGCGGGAAGAACTACGAGCAGTACTTC.

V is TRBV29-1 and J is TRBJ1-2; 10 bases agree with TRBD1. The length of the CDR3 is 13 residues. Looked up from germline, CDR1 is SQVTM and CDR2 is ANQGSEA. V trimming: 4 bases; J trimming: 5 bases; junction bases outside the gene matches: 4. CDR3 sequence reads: CSVGDRGLYGYTF. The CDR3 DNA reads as TGCAGCGTTGGCGACAGGGGGCTGTATGGCTACACCTTC. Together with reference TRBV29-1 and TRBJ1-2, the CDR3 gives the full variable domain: SAVISQKPSRDICQRGTSLTIQCQVDSQVTMMFWYRQQPGQSLTLIATANQGSEATYESGFVIDKFPISRPNLTFSTLTVSNMSPEDSSIYLCSVGDRGLYGYTFGSGTRLTVV.

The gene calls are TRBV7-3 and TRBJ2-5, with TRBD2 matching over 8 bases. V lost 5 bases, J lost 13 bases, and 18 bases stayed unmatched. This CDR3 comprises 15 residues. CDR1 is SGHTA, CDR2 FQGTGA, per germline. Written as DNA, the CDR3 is TGTGCCAGCAGCCCCACCGGGACTAGAGGGGAGGAAAGGTACTTC. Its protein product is CASSPTGTRGEERYF.

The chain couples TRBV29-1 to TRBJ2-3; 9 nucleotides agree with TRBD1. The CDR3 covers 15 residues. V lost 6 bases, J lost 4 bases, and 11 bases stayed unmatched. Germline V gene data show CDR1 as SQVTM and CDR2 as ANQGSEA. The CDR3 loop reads CSVDQTGGLADTQYF. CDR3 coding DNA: TGCAGCGTCGACCAAACAGGGGGCTTGGCAGATACGCAGTATTTT.

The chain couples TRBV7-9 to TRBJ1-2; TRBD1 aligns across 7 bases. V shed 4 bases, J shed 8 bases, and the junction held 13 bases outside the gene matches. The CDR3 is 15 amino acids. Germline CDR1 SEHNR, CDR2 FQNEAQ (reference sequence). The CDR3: CASSSKDRSGSGYTF. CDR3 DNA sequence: TGTGCCAGCAGCTCAAAGGACAGGTCTGGCAGCGGCTACACCTTC.

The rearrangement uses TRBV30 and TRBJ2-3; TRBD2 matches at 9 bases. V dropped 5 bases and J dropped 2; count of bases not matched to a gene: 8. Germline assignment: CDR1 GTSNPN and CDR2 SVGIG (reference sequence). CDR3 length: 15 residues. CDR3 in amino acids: CAWGRLADPTDTQYF. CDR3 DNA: TGTGCCTGGGGACGACTAGCGGACCCCACAGATACGCAGTATTTT.

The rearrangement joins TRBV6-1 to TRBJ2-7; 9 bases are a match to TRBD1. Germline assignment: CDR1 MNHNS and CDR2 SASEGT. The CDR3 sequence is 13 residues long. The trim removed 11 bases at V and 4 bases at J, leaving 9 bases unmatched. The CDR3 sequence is CAVSRQGGYEQYF. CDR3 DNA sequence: TGTGCCGTATCCCGACAGGGGGGATACGAGCAGTACTTC.

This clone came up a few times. The CDR3 DNA reads as TGTGCCAGCAGCTTAGATGGCAGGGGGCCGGGGTCCCAGTACTTC. Residues: CASSLDGRGPGSQYF. The chain uses TRBV7-9 and TRBJ2-5; 8 nucleotides align to TRBD1. This CDR3 comprises 15 residues. The V and J ends lost 1 base and 9 bases, in that order; junction bases with no gene match: 10. Germline CDR1 SEHNR, CDR2 FQNEAQ (reference sequence).

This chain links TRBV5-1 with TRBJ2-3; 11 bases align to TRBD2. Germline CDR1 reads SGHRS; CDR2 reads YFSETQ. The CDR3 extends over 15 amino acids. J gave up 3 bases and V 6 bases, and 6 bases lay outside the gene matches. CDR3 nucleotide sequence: TGCGCCAGCACCCCCCGGACTAGCGGGACAGATACGCAGTATTTT. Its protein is CASTPRTSGTDTQYF.